The entry below gives a single T cell receptor (beta chain) sequence along with its context. Its antigen is currently unknown. These data are taken from a study of cytomegalovirus exposure and HLA in healthy donors. General study findings and limits: In a later analysis, V- and J-gene trimming of beta chains associated with a DCLRE1C missense variant, replicated independently. For most TCR beta V segments, an earlier analysis put the productive rate at about 87% or about 30% of the time. According to the study, 160 or so TCR beta chains were cytomegalovirus-associated. Later on, an analysis found that several of the most significant clusters appeared to be linked to common viral pathogens, which included parvovirus B19.

Germline V lookup: CDR1 SGHRS, CDR2 YFSETQ. The V end was cut by 5 bases, the J end by 2 bases, with 11 bases between. The CDR3 is 13 amino acids. The PCR employed 60 Vbeta primers together with 13 Jbeta primers. Sequencing was performed with immunoSEQ multiplex PCR; in TCRdb, only in-frame clones are kept and a portion is missing. The sample includes 150,000 to 200,000 clones, about 59% of them seen just once. The sequence derives from a man in his forties or fifties in good health and CMV-seronegative. V is TRBV5-1 and J is TRBJ2-7, with D perhaps matching TRBD2 (5 bases). The sample was PBMCs. CDR3 sequence: CASSRREPYEQYF. CDR3 sequence (DNA): TGCGCCAGCAGTCGCCGGGAACCCTACGAGCAGTACTTC.